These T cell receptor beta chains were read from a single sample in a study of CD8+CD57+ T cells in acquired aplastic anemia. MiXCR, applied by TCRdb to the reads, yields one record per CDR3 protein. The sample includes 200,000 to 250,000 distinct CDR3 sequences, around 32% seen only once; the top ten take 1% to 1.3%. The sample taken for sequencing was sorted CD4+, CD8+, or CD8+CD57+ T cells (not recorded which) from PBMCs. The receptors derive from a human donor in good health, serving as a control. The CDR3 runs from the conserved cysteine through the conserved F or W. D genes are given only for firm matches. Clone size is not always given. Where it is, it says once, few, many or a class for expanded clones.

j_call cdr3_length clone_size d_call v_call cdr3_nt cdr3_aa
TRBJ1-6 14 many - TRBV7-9 TGTGCCAGCAGCTTTGATGGCGGAAATTCACCCCTCCACTTT CASSFDGGNSPLHF
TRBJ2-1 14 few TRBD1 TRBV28 TGTGCCAGCAGACGGGACAGGCGCTACAATGAGCAGTTCTTC CASRRDRRYNEQFF
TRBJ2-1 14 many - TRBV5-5 TGTGCCAGCAGCTTGTCCCAGGGTCTCGATGAGCAGTTCTTC CASSLSQGLDEQFF
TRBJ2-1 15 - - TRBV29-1 TGCAGCGTCGCAGTTGCCCTCGGGGCGGCCGGTGAGCAGTTCTTC CSVAVALGAAGEQFF
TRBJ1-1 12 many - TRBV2 TGTACCACCGGGACGGTGAACACTGAAGCTTTCTTT CTTGTVNTEAFF
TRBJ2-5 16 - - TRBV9 TGTGCCAGCAGCCCCTCCCCTTTGGGGAGCCAAGAGACCCAGTACTTC CASSPSPLGSQETQYF
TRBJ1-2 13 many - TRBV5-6 TGTGCCAGCAGCTTGCAAGGGGGATATGGCTACACCTTC CASSLQGGYGYTF
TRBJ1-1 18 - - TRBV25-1 TGTGCCAGCAGCCATGAGGAAGTCTGGGGGGAGAGTGCCACTGAAGCTTTCTTT CASSHEEVWGESATEAFF
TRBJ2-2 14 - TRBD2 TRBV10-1 TGCGCCAGCAGCGGGACTACCAACACCGGGGAGCTGTTTTTT CASSGTTNTGELFF
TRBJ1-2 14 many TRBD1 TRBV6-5 TGTGCCAGCAGTTGGGTCGGGACAGGGTATGGCTACACCTTC CASSWVGTGYGYTF
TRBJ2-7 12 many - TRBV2 TGTGCCAGCAGTGATGAGGTTGACGAGCAGTACTTC CASSDEVDEQYF
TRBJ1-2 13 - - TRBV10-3 TGTGCCATCAGTGAGGACAATAACTATGGCTACACCTTC CAISEDNNYGYTF
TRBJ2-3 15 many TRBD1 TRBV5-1 TGCGCCAGCAGCACCGGGGACAGGGGCTTCGATACGCAGTATTTT CASSTGDRGFDTQYF
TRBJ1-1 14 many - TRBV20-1 TGCAGTGCTAATATCGCCACCGGGAACACTGAAGCTTTCTTT CSANIATGNTEAFF
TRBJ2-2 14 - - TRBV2 TGTGCCAGCAGGCCGGGACCCCTCACCGGGGAGCTGTTTTTT CASRPGPLTGELFF
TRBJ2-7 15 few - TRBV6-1 TGTGCCAGCAGAAGGGACGGTTACTTCTCCTACGAGCAGTACTTC CASRRDGYFSYEQYF
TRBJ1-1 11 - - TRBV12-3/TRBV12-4 TGTGCCAGCAGTTTTATCACTGAAGCTTTCTTT CASSFITEAFF
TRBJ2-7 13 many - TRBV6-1 TGTGCCAGCAGTCCCCGGGCTGATTACGAGCAGTACTTC CASSPRADYEQYF
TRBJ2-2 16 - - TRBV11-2 TGTGCCAGCAGCCCCAAGCGGTCTCGAAACACCGGGGAGCTGTTTTTT CASSPKRSRNTGELFF
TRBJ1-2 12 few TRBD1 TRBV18 TGTGCCAGCTCCCCCGACAGGGACGGCTACACCTTC CASSPDRDGYTF
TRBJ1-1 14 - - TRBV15 TGTGCCACCAGCAGAGTCATAGGTCCATCTGAAGCTTTCTTT CATSRVIGPSEAFF
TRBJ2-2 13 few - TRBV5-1 TGCGCCAGTGGACATGCGAACACCGGGGAGCTGTTTTTT CASGHANTGELFF
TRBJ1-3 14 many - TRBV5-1 TGCGCCAGCAGCTTGTTCGGGGGGGGAAACACCATATATTTT CASSLFGGGNTIYF
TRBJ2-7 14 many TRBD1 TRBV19 TGTGCCAGTAGTATGACAGGGGGAATCTACGAGCAGTACTTC CASSMTGGIYEQYF